These T cell receptor beta chains were read from a single sample in a study of T cells in Graves' hyperthyroidism and ophthalmopathy. Each CDR3 protein gets one entry after TCRdb re-called the multiplex PCR reads with MiXCR. The sample holds 600,000 to 700,000 distinct CDR3 sequences, over 12% seen once. The sample was blood. The receptors shown here come from a middle-aged woman with Graves' ophthalmopathy. CDR3s include the opening cysteine and the closing phenylalanine or tryptophan. The D gene is left open where the match is weak. Some rows have no size entry. The others give once, few or many, or a class for an expanded clone.

J gene: TRBJ2-7; V gene: TRBV6-1; D gene: TRBD1; clone size: many; CDR3 protein: CASSDRGQGYEQYF; CDR3 DNA: TGTGCCAGCAGTGACAGGGGGCAAGGCTACGAGCAGTACTTC
J gene: TRBJ1-5; V gene: TRBV30; D gene: NA; clone size: NA; CDR3 protein: CAWSQGVSQPQHF; CDR3 DNA: TGTGCCTGGAGTCAGGGTGTCAGTCAGCCCCAGCATTTT
J gene: TRBJ1-1; V gene: TRBV5-1; D gene: TRBD1; clone size: NA; CDR3 protein: CASSLRTGEGNTEAFF; CDR3 DNA: TGCGCCAGCAGCTTGAGGACAGGGGAGGGAAACACTGAAGCTTTCTTT
J gene: TRBJ2-7; V gene: TRBV29-1; D gene: NA; clone size: many; CDR3 protein: CSVARGRVEQYF; CDR3 DNA: TGCAGCGTTGCGAGGGGAAGGGTCGAGCAGTACTTC
J gene: TRBJ2-7; V gene: TRBV6-5; D gene: TRBD1; clone size: many; CDR3 protein: CASSSGQGPYEQYF; CDR3 DNA: TGTGCCAGCAGTTCGGGACAGGGTCCCTACGAGCAGTACTTC
J gene: TRBJ1-2; V gene: TRBV25-1; D gene: TRBD1; clone size: many; CDR3 protein: CASSERRGQGDYGYTF; CDR3 DNA: TGTGCCAGCAGTGAACGGCGGGGTCAGGGGGATTATGGCTACACCTTC
J gene: TRBJ2-2; V gene: TRBV27; D gene: TRBD2; clone size: many; CDR3 protein: CASKLAGGMNTGELFF; CDR3 DNA: TGTGCCAGCAAACTAGCGGGAGGAATGAACACCGGGGAGCTGTTTTTT
J gene: TRBJ2-2; V gene: TRBV24-1; D gene: TRBD2; clone size: NA; CDR3 protein: CATSDDFYSGTNTGELFF; CDR3 DNA: TGTGCCACCAGTGATGATTTCTATAGCGGGACGAACACCGGGGAGCTGTTTTTT
J gene: TRBJ2-6; V gene: TRBV6-1; D gene: TRBD1; clone size: NA; CDR3 protein: CASSRGQGSSGANVLTF; CDR3 DNA: TGTGCCAGCAGCCGGGGACAGGGGTCCTCTGGGGCCAACGTCCTGACTTTC
J gene: TRBJ1-1; V gene: TRBV5-4; D gene: NA; clone size: NA; CDR3 protein: CASGIGGAPEAFF; CDR3 DNA: TGTGCCAGCGGAATTGGGGGGGCCCCTGAAGCTTTCTTT
J gene: TRBJ1-1; V gene: TRBV7-2; D gene: NA; clone size: many; CDR3 protein: CASSPTGTDTEAFF; CDR3 DNA: TGTGCCAGCAGCCCCACCGGGACGGACACTGAAGCTTTCTTT